This is a list of T cell receptor beta chains from one sample in a study of T cell responses to AZD1222 COVID-19 vaccine. Assay: immunoSEQ multiplex PCR; the TCRdb copy retains only in-frame clones and omits some. The repertoire includes over 100,000 clones, 75% to 90% of them detected once, and around 2.6% sits in the top ten. This material consisted of peripheral blood, taken 28 days after the second AZD1222 dose. The receptors were gathered from an adult who received the AZD1222 COVID-19 vaccine. Both conserved end residues are part of each CDR3. A D gene is named only where the DNA matches it firmly. Clone sizes are given selectively: once, few, many, or a class where the clone is expanded.

>TRBD1|NA|TRBV15|TRBJ2-7
TGTGCCACCAGCCGAAGCCAGGGGGCCTCCTACGAGCAGTACTTC
CATSRSQGASYEQYF
>NA|NA|TRBV25-1|TRBJ2-5
TGTGCCAGCAGGGGGGCGGGCCCAGCAGGGGGGCAAGAGACCCAGTACTTC
CASRGAGPAGGQETQYF
>NA|NA|TRBV7-8|TRBJ1-5
TGTGCCAGCAGCTTAGTTAGGGCGGACAATCAGCCCCAGCATTTT
CASSLVRADNQPQHF
>NA|NA|TRBV4-2|TRBJ1-4
TGTGCCAGCAGCCAGCGCGACCTGGGGGAAAAACTGTTTTTT
CASSQRDLGEKLFF
>TRBD2|few|TRBV9|TRBJ2-1
TGTGCCAGCAGCTTTAGTAGCGGGGCCTCCTACAATGAGCAGTTCTTC
CASSFSSGASYNEQFF
>TRBD1|NA|TRBV4-3|TRBJ1-2
TGCGCCAGCAGCCCTGGTGGACAGGGCTATGGCTACACCTTC
CASSPGGQGYGYTF
>TRBD1|NA|TRBV19|TRBJ2-3
TGTGCCAGTAGTGTTCAGGGGGCCACAGATACGCAGTATTTT
CASSVQGATDTQYF
>TRBD1|NA|TRBV18|TRBJ1-3
TGTGCCAGCTCCCCGACAGGGATAGGAAACACCATATATTTT
CASSPTGIGNTIYF
>NA|NA|TRBV2|TRBJ1-2
TGTGCCAGCAGCCCGACAGATGTATATGGCTACACCTTC
CASSPTDVYGYTF
>TRBD1|NA|TRBV18|TRBJ2-7
TGTGCCAGCTCACCAGCGGCGGCAGGGGGTGGCGAGCAGTACTTC
CASSPAAAGGGEQYF